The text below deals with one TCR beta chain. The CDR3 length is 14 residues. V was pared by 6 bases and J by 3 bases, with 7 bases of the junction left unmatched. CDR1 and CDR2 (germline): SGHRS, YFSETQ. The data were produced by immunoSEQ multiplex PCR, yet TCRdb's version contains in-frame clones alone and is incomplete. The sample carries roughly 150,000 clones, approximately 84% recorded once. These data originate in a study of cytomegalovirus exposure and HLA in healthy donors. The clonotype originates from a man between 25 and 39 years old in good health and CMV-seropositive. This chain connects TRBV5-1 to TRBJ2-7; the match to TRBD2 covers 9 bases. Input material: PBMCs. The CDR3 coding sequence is TGCGCCAGCAAAGAAGCGGGGGGTATCTACGAGCAGTACTTC. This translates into CASKEAGGIYEQYF.